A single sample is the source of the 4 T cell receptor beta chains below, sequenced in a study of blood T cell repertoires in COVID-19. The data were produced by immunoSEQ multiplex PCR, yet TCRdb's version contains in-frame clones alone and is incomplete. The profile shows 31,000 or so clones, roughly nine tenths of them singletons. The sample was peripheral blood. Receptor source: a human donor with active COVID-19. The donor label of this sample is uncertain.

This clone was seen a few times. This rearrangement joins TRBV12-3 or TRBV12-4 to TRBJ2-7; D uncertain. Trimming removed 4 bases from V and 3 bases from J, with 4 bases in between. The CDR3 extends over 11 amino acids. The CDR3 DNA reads TGTGCCAGCAGTTCCTTCTACGAGCAGTACTTC. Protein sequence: CASSSFYEQYF.

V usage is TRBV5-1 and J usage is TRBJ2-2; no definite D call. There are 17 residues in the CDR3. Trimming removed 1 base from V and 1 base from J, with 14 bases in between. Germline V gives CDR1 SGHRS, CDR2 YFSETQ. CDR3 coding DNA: TGCGCCAGCAGCTTGATGGCGACCACAGTGAACACCGGGGAGCTGTTTTTT. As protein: CASSLMATTVNTGELFF.

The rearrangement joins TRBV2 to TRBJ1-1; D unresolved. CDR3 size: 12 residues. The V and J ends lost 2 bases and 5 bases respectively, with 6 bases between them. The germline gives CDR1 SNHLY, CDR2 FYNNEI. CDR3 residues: CASSETITEAFF. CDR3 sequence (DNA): TGTGCCAGCAGTGAAACTATAACTGAAGCTTTCTTT.

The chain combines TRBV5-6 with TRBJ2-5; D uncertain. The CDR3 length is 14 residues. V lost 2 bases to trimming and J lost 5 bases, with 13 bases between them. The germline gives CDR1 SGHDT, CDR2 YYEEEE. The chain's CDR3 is CASSFVESLETQYF. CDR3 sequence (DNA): TGTGCCAGCAGCTTCGTGGAGTCTTTGGAGACCCAGTACTTC.